This T cell receptor (beta chain) was documented in a study of T cell repertoires in cytomegalovirus infection. Study summary: Indicated by public TCR beta signatures were CMV infection and matching HLA type.

The ends lost 1 base at V and 4 bases at J; junction bases unmatched: 12. CDR3 size: 18 residues. Per germline, CDR1 SGHVS and CDR2 FQNEAQ. TCRdb re-analysed the reads in MiXCR, keeping a single row per CDR3 protein. The sample has around 310,000 distinct CDR3 sequences, under 35% seen once; the top ten hold 20%. With respect to this clonotype: Its antigen is not known.

The chain employs TRBV7-8 and TRBJ1-2; 10 nucleotides match TRBD1. This clonotype was obtained from a human donor in good health (CMV status not recorded). Some clones in this sample may be carry-over from other donors' samples. The specimen comprised cultured PBMCs, sampled from culture after CMV antigen stimulation. The CDR3 DNA reads as TGTGCCAGCAGCTTAGGCCGGACAGGGGGGATTAGTAGCTATGGCTACACCTTC. It encodes CASSLGRTGGISSYGYTF.